The 17 T cell receptor beta chains below were found in one sample sequenced in a study of somatic mutations in cytotoxic T cells in rheumatoid arthritis. Sequencing used immunoSEQ multiplex PCR; TCRdb keeps in-frame clones, though not all of them. Of some 16,000 clones listed, around 80% are singletons. The sample was CD8+ T cells sorted from blood. Every receptor here comes from an adult with rheumatoid arthritis.

The V call is TRBV27, the J call TRBJ2-5, with 10 bases that match TRBD2. The assigned J gene may be wrong: the sequence end matches TRBJ2-7 better. Germline V gene lookup returns CDR1 MNHEY and CDR2 SMNVEV (reference sequence). The CDR3 is 15 residues long. In DNA form, the CDR3 reads TGTGCCAGCAGTCCCTCCAGCGGGGGGGCCTACGAGCAGTACTTC. It codes for CASSPSSGGAYEQYF.

The V call is TRBV11-3, the J call TRBJ2-1, with D tentatively TRBD2 (5 bases). V was shortened by 5 bases and J by 7 bases, with 21 bases between the two germline ends. Per the germline V gene, CDR1 is SGHNT and CDR2 is YENEEA. The CDR3 sequence is 16 residues long. CDR3 in amino acids: CASSQLGYSNANEQFF. The DNA for the CDR3 is TGTGCCAGCAGCCAACTAGGGTACAGTAACGCGAATGAGCAGTTCTTC.

The V call is TRBV6-6, the J call TRBJ1-2; possible D gene TRBD1, 5 bases. The V gene lost 5 bases and the J gene lost 8 bases, with 15 bases spanning the gap. CDR3 length: 13 residues. Germline V lookup: CDR1 MNHNY, CDR2 SVGAGI (reference sequence). The CDR3: CASSGGIGAGYTF. CDR3 nucleotide sequence: TGTGCCAGCAGTGGGGGGATTGGAGCAGGCTACACCTTC.

The J gene is TRBJ2-7, the V gene TRBV7-6; D possibly corresponds to TRBD1 (5 bases). This CDR3 spans 15 amino acids. V lost 1 base and J lost 6, with 16 bases in between. Germline CDR1 is SGHVS and CDR2 is FNYEAQ. CDR3 DNA sequence: TGTGCCAGCAGCTTAGTAGGGGAACCTGGGCTCGAGCAGTACTTC. Translating gives CASSLVGEPGLEQYF.

The chain has TRBV29-1 and TRBJ2-5, with D possibly matching TRBD2 (5 bases). The ends were cut back, 5 bases at V and 0 bases at J, with 7 bases in the middle. The CDR3 loop spans 12 amino acids. CDR1 is SQVTM and CDR2 is ANQGSEA in the germline V gene. The CDR3 nucleotides are TGCAGCGTTTTCGGGAACCAAGAGACCCAGTACTTC. It specifies CSVFGNQETQYF.

The V gene is TRBV5-6, the J gene TRBJ2-5; D might be TRBD2 (6 bases). V lost 1 base and J 2 bases, leaving 9 bases between the germline ends. The CDR3 runs to 14 residues. In germline, CDR1 is SGHDT, CDR2 YYEEEE. The chain's CDR3 is CASSLRDLQETQYF. CDR3 DNA sequence: TGTGCCAGCAGCTTGAGGGACTTACAAGAGACCCAGTACTTC.

V usage is TRBV4-1 and J usage is TRBJ1-2; no clear D. V was clipped by 4 bases and J by 5 bases, with 23 bases between them. From germline, CDR1 is MGHRA and CDR2 YSYEKL. CDR3 length: 17 amino acids. CDR3 nucleotides: TGCGCCAGCAGCCCTCAGGAGTCGTACTTCGAGGGTTATGGCTACACCTTC. Amino acids: CASSPQESYFEGYGYTF.

This clone was detected only a few times. This chain uses TRBV5-8 with TRBJ2-2; TRBD1 aligns across 12 bases. The CDR3 extends over 15 amino acids. V trimming: 4 bases; J trimming: 7 bases; junction bases outside the gene matches: 5. CDR1 and CDR2 from the germline V gene are SGHTS and YDEGEE. CDR3 DNA sequence: TGTGCCAGCAGCGTGGGACAGGGGGCTGGCGGGGAGCTGTTTTTT. Protein: CASSVGQGAGGELFF. Using reference TRBV5-8 and TRBJ2-2 for the parts outside the CDR3, the full variable domain is EAGVTQSPTHLIKTRGQQATLRCSPISGHTSVYWYQQALGLGLQFLLWYDEGEERNRGNFPPRFSGRQFPNYSSELNVNALELEDSALYLCASSVGQGAGGELFFGEGSRLTVL.

This clone was counted only a few times. The J gene is TRBJ1-5, the V gene TRBV6-5; TRBD1 is a possible D gene (5 bases). Germline V gives CDR1 MNHEY, CDR2 SVGAGI. This CDR3 is built from 15 residues. V was shortened by 1 base and J by 2 bases, with 9 bases between the two germline ends. Here the CDR3 DNA reads TGTGCCAGCAGTTACTTGGGACCGGGCAATCAGCCCCAGCATTTT. It encodes CASSYLGPGNQPQHF.

The chain uses TRBV6-4 and TRBJ2-7, with D maybe TRBD2 (5 bases). CDR3 length: 13 residues. Trimming stripped 3 bases from V and 5 bases from J, with 11 bases between. Germline assignment: CDR1 MRHNA and CDR2 SNTAGT. The CDR3 reads CASSEGSSHEQYF. DNA of the CDR3: TGTGCCAGCAGTGAGGGGAGTAGCCACGAGCAGTACTTC.

V gene TRBV6-5 combines with J gene TRBJ2-5, with 13 bases lining up with TRBD2. This CDR3 comprises 15 residues. J lost 5 bases, V lost 3 bases, and 3 bases had no gene match. Per the germline V gene, CDR1 is MNHEY and CDR2 is SVGAGI. The CDR3 nucleotides are TGTGCCAGCAGTTATGGACTAGCGGGGGTGGAGACCCAGTACTTC. Protein sequence: CASSYGLAGVETQYF.

The V and J genes are TRBV6-5 and TRBJ1-1; D ambiguous. V was clipped by 6 bases and J by 5 bases, with 10 bases between them. Per germline, CDR1 MNHEY and CDR2 SVGAGI. The CDR3 contains 12 residues. CDR3 sequence (DNA): TGTGCCAGCAGCCACGGGAAGACTGAAGCTTTCTTT. Translated, it gives CASSHGKTEAFF.

The chain carries TRBV5-1 and TRBJ1-3, with no clear D. Looked up from germline, CDR1 is SGHRS and CDR2 is YFSETQ. The V end lost 1 base, the J end lost 10 bases, and 24 bases lay between the germline ends. The CDR3 runs 17 residues. CDR3 DNA: TGCGCCAGCAGCTTGATAGGTTCGGGTCGTGGAGAAAATACCATATATTTT. Translation gives CASSLIGSGRGENTIYF. The full variable domain, completed using reference TRBV5-1 and TRBJ1-3, is KAGVTQTPRYLIKTRGQQVTLSCSPISGHRSVSWYQQTPGQGLQFLFEYFSETQRNKGNFPGRFSGRQFSNSRSEMNVSTLELGDSALYLCASSLIGSGRGENTIYFGEGSWLTVV.

The chain recombines TRBV28 with TRBJ2-2; a possible D gene is TRBD2 (6 bases). CDR1 and CDR2 (germline): MDHEN, SYDVKM. CDR3 length: 15 residues. The ends were cut back, 6 bases at V and 1 base at J, with 12 bases in the middle. The CDR3 sequence is CASSQLALNTGELFF. The DNA of the CDR3 is TGTGCCAGCAGCCAACTAGCTCTGAACACCGGGGAGCTGTTTTTT.

This chain joins TRBV27 and TRBJ1-6, with 7 bases fitting TRBD1. With V trimmed by 1 base and J by 10 bases, 10 bases remained unmatched. This CDR3 region has 16 residues. Germline loops: CDR1 MNHEY, CDR2 SMNVEV (reference sequence). Here the CDR3 DNA reads TGTGCCAGCAGTTTATTGGAGACAGGGCTCGGCTCACCCCTCCACTTT. It encodes CASSLLETGLGSPLHF.

The gene calls are TRBV4-1 and TRBJ1-1, with D uncertain. The germline gives CDR1 MGHRA, CDR2 YSYEKL. The CDR3 loop spans 12 amino acids. Trimming stripped 5 bases from V and 4 bases from J, with 8 bases between. The CDR3 here is CASSALGTEAFF. CDR3 DNA sequence: TGCGCCAGCAGCGCACTCGGCACTGAAGCTTTCTTT.

This chain joins TRBV7-2 and TRBJ2-1, with D unclear. The CDR3 has 15 residues. The V and J ends lost 0 bases and 4 bases respectively, with 10 bases between them. The germline V gene encodes CDR1 SGHTA and CDR2 FQGNSA. The CDR3 is CASSLAPTGYNEQFF. The CDR3, as DNA: TGTGCCAGCAGCTTAGCGCCTACGGGTTACAATGAGCAGTTCTTC.